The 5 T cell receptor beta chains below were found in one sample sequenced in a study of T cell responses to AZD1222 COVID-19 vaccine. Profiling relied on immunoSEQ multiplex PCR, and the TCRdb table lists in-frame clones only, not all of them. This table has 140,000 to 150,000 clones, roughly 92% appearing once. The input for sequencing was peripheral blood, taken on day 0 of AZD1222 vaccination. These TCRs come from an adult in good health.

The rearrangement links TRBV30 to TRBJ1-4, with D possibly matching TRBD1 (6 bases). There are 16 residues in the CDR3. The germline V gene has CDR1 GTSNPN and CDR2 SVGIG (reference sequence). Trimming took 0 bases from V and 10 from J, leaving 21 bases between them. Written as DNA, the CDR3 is TGTGCCTGGAGTGTAAAAGCTAGGACAGTCGGCCGAAAACTGTTTTTT. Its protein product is CAWSVKARTVGRKLFF.

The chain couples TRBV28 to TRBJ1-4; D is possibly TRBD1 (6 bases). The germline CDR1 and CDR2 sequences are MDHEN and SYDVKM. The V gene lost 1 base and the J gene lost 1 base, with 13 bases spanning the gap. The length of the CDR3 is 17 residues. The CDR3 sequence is CASSLSGADKTNEKLFF. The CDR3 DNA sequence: TGTGCCAGCAGTTTATCAGGGGCCGATAAAACTAATGAAAAACTGTTTTTT. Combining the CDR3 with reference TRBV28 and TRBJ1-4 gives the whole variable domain DVKVTQSSRYLVKRTGEKVFLECVQDMDHENMFWYRQDPGLGLRLIYFSYDVKMKEKGDIPEGYSVSREKKERFSLILESASTNQTSMYLCASSLSGADKTNEKLFFGSGTQLSVL.

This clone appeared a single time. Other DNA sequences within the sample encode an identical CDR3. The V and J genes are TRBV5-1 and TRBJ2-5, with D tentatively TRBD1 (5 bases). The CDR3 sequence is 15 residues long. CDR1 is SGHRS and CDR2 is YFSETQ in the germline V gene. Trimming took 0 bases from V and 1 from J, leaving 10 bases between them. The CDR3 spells CASSLAGAAQETQYF. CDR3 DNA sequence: TGCGCCAGCAGCTTGGCTGGGGCTGCCCAAGAGACCCAGTACTTC.

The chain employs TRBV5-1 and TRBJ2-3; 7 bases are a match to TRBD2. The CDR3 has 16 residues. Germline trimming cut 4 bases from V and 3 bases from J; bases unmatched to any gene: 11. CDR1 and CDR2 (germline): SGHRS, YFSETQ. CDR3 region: CASSPQWAGVTDTQYF. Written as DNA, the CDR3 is TGCGCCAGCAGCCCTCAATGGGCGGGAGTAACAGATACGCAGTATTTT.

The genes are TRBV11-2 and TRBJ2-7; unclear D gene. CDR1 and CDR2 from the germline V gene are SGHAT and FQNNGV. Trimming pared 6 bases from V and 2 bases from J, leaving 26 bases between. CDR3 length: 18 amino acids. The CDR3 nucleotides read TGTGCCAGCAGTTCTCCCTGGTGGCTACACCCTACCACCTACGAGCAGTACTTC. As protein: CASSSPWWLHPTTYEQYF.